The rows below give T cell receptor beta chains drawn from one sample of a study of blood T cell repertoires in COVID-19. Some clones are missing from TCRdb's copy, which holds only in-frame ones; the method was immunoSEQ multiplex PCR. The sample carries under 150,000 clones, roughly 89% recorded once. The source material was PBMCs or T cells enriched from blood (not recorded which). These receptor sequences come from a woman between 50 and 59 years old who had been exposed to COVID-19. Each CDR3 is given with its conserved first and last residue. Each record gives: V gene, CDR3 protein.

V: TRBV7-3
CDR3: CASSPTPIGGTQYF

V: TRBV10-3
CDR3: CAIGGLPNTEAFF

V: TRBV10-1
CDR3: CASEQGGTGELFF

V: TRBV7-5
CDR3: CARSILCRRDYGYTF

V: TRBV4-3
CDR3: CASSQVRTFSYEQYF

V: TRBV5-4
CDR3: CASSLGDRVFQETQYF

V: TRBV18
CDR3: CASSPRDSLSDGYTF

V: TRBV30
CDR3: CAWNSGKGSPLHF

V: TRBV30
CDR3: CAWSHSGTGGEKLFF

V: TRBV20-1
CDR3: CSARGPYGYTF

V: TRBV28
CDR3: CASSLSRLGSSYNEQFF

V: TRBV18
CDR3: CASSTFGGGADTQYF

V: TRBV19
CDR3: CASSIDEANNEQFF

V: TRBV9
CDR3: CASSVAPSKTGELFF

V: TRBV7-2
CDR3: CASSEQGAEETQYF

V: TRBV19
CDR3: CASSLGTAGATGELFF

V: TRBV24-1
CDR3: CATSDSGGNEQFF

V: TRBV15
CDR3: CATSRGGQKPSYEQYF

V: TRBV11-2
CDR3: CASSLAETQYF

V: TRBV19
CDR3: CASLKPRGTGAEAFF

V: TRBV28
CDR3: CASSLLGEKLFF

V: TRBV10-2
CDR3: CASRLAADEQYF

V: TRBV27
CDR3: CASSLGGKGDTQYF

V: TRBV5-1
CDR3: CASSHFIADTQYF

V: TRBV9
CDR3: CASARVLSTDTQYF

V: TRBV24-1
CDR3: CATSDPGLAGAHEQFF

V: TRBV18
CDR3: CASSPNSLPGGHTEAFF

V: TRBV27
CDR3: CASSLTPLPAYEQYF

V: TRBV4-2
CDR3: CASSQGGTGEHYGYTF

V: TRBV28
CDR3: CATPRGTGVYGYTF

V: TRBV29-1
CDR3: CSVEDPKGRNTIYF

V: TRBV2
CDR3: CASSEALLGGLEYGYTF

V: TRBV9
CDR3: CASSVIQNFGTEAFF

V: TRBV30
CDR3: CAWSAVPPWGGTYEQYF

V: TRBV6-5
CDR3: CAATWEQGNQPQHF

V: TRBV2
CDR3: CASSVETQYF

V: TRBV27
CDR3: CASRVLAGATGELFF

V: TRBV27
CDR3: CASSLVGSSSYEQYF

V: TRBV29-1
CDR3: CSVEVGTSLHF

V: TRBV10-3
CDR3: CAIPSPGNTIYF

V: TRBV15
CDR3: CATSRDQVGQETQYF

V: TRBV6-5
CDR3: CASRRVATNEKLFF

V: TRBV29-1
CDR3: CSPGTPNTEAFF

V: TRBV7-2
CDR3: CASSSQGGSTEAFF

V: TRBV27
CDR3: CASSLSGGARPQHF

V: TRBV19
CDR3: CASRRIGGLNQPQHF

V: TRBV4-1
CDR3: CASSQPRTGFRTIYF

V: TRBV9
CDR3: CASSVVASSSDTQYF

V: TRBV29-1
CDR3: CSVPQVGVVDTQYF

V: TRBV18
CDR3: CASSQQGYGIDGYTF

V: TRBV5-1
CDR3: CASRREGRADTQYF

V: TRBV6-4
CDR3: CASSDSPNTEAFF

V: TRBV19
CDR3: CASSKIPGANNQPQHF

V: TRBV7-9
CDR3: CASSPIATGSGNTIYF

V: TRBV5-8
CDR3: CASNRPGAREGEQFF

V: TRBV5-1
CDR3: CASSLLQGTNYGYTF

V: TRBV3-1/TRBV3-2
CDR3: CASSQGPGLAGVYEQYF

V: TRBV6-5
CDR3: CATSGQRKTNEKLFF

V: TRBV6-2/TRBV6-3
CDR3: CASSWIAGGGETQYF